Listed below are T cell receptor beta chains from one sample, sequenced in a study. One entry per CDR3 protein, called by TCRdb with MiXCR from the 5' RACE reads. The sample shows about 10,000 distinct CDR3 sequences, roughly 15% of them seen only once. Sequencing was performed on Tregs sorted from blood. These receptors originate from a female donor with breast cancer. The CDR3 runs from the conserved cysteine through the conserved F or W. The order of the fields is clone size, V gene, D gene, J gene, CDR3 DNA, CDR3 protein. D genes are given only for firm matches. Clone size is stated in some rows and not others, as once, few, many or a class when expanded.

many	TRBV7-2	TRBD1	TRBJ2-5	TGTGCCAGCACGGGACAGGGAATCCAAGAGACCCAGTACTTC	CASTGQGIQETQYF
many	TRBV7-2	.	TRBJ1-1	TGTGCCAGCAGCTCGTACCTGAACACTGAAGCTTTCTTT	CASSSYLNTEAFF
many	TRBV20-1	TRBD1	TRBJ2-1	TGCAGTGCTGGAAATTCAGGGGGCGCTTACAATGAGCAGTTCTTC	CSAGNSGGAYNEQFF
medium-sized	TRBV19	.	TRBJ1-1	TGTGCCAGTAGTGTCCGGGACAACCAAGCTTTCTTT	CASSVRDNQAFF
.	TRBV5-1	.	TRBJ2-7	TGCGCCAGCAGCTTGGAGCCAGGGGCGACCTACGAGCAGTACTTC	CASSLEPGATYEQYF
many	TRBV2	.	TRBJ1-1	TGTGCCAGCAGTACCGGGACATTTGAAGCTTTCTTT	CASSTGTFEAFF
medium-sized	TRBV5-1	.	TRBJ2-7	TGCGCCAGCAGCCGTCCCCCTACTAGGGAGCAGTACTTC	CASSRPPTREQYF
medium-sized	TRBV5-1	.	TRBJ2-3	TGCGCCAGCAGCTTGAGGCGGGGTGTCACAGATACGCAGTATTTT	CASSLRRGVTDTQYF
many	TRBV12-3/TRBV12-4	TRBD1	TRBJ1-1	TGTGCCAGCAGTTTACGTAAGGGGGCGCCGATTGAAGCTTTCTTT	CASSLRKGAPIEAFF
many	TRBV5-1	.	TRBJ2-5	TGCGCCAGCAGCACACGACCGAGGGGTAGGACGAACCAAGAGACCCAGTACTTC	CASSTRPRGRTNQETQYF
medium-sized	TRBV5-1	TRBD1	TRBJ2-7	TGCGCCAGCAGCTTGGGACAGGGACCATACGAGCAGTACTTC	CASSLGQGPYEQYF
.	TRBV19	.	TRBJ1-1	TGTGCCAGTAGTATGAGGCTCATGAACACTGAGGATGAAGCTTTCTTT	CASSMRLMNTEDEAFF
medium-sized	TRBV28	TRBD1	TRBJ2-5	TGTGCCAGCAGTCCCCCGGACAGGGGGGCAGAGACCCAGTACTTC	CASSPPDRGAETQYF
medium-sized	TRBV5-1	TRBD2	TRBJ2-1	TGCGCCAGCAGCCCGGGACTAGCGGGAGGGCCAGTGGATGAGCAGTTCTTC	CASSPGLAGGPVDEQFF
.	TRBV4-2	.	TRBJ2-2	TGTGCCAGCAGCCACATGAGGGGGGGCCTAACCGGGGAGCTGTTTTTT	CASSHMRGGLTGELFF
.	TRBV7-2	TRBD1	TRBJ2-2	TGTGCCAGCAGCCCCGAGGCGGACAGGGGGAACACCGGGGAGCTGTTTTTT	CASSPEADRGNTGELFF
medium-sized	TRBV6-6	.	TRBJ1-2	TGTGCCAGCAGTTACTGGGGCGGGGCATCAAACTATGGCTACACCTTC	CASSYWGGASNYGYTF
many	TRBV6-2/TRBV6-3	TRBD2	TRBJ2-5	TGTGCCAGCACCGGGGAGGGGTTCGGGGAGACCCAGTACTTC	CASTGEGFGETQYF
many	TRBV12-3/TRBV12-4	TRBD1	TRBJ2-6	TGTGCCAGCACCCAAACAGGGGCTGGGGCCAACGTCCTGACTTTC	CASTQTGAGANVLTF
many	TRBV25-1	.	TRBJ2-6	TGTGCCAGCACCATCGGCCTTGGGGCCAACGTCCTGACTTTC	CASTIGLGANVLTF
.	TRBV12-3/TRBV12-4	.	TRBJ2-5	TGTGCCAGCAGTTCCACAGGGAGGGAGACCCAGTACTTC	CASSSTGRETQYF
medium-sized	TRBV29-1	.	TRBJ2-5	TGCAGCGTCCGGATAGAGACCCAGTACTTC	CSVRIETQYF
many	TRBV7-2	TRBD1	TRBJ1-1	TGTGCCAGCAGGAGGGACAGGGACACTGAAGCTTTCTTT	CASRRDRDTEAFF
many	TRBV4-1	TRBD1	TRBJ1-2	TGCGCCAGCAGCCACCTAAGGGGGCAGTTCTATGGCTACACCTTC	CASSHLRGQFYGYTF
medium-sized	TRBV7-2	.	TRBJ2-3	TGTGCCAGCAGCTTAGATGGGACATCTTCCAATACGCAGTATTTT	CASSLDGTSSNTQYF
few	TRBV5-4	.	TRBJ2-1	TGTGCCAGCAGCTACCCCGAGGAGAGCTCCTACAATGAGCAGTTCTTC	CASSYPEESSYNEQFF
medium-sized	TRBV29-1	.	TRBJ2-5	TGCAGCGTTGATCGTGGGCACGGCCAAGAGACCCAGTACTTC	CSVDRGHGQETQYF
many	TRBV7-8	TRBD2	TRBJ2-1	TGTGCCAGCAGCTTAGTACCGACGACTAGCGGGGTTGACAATGAGCAGTTCTTC	CASSLVPTTSGVDNEQFF
few	TRBV9	.	TRBJ2-3	TGTGCCAGCAGCGCACTGACAGATACGCAGTATTTT	CASSALTDTQYF
medium-sized	TRBV12-3/TRBV12-4	.	TRBJ2-7	TGTGCCAGCAGTTTAAGAATCGGTGAGCAGTACTTC	CASSLRIGEQYF
medium-sized	TRBV10-3	.	TRBJ2-7	TGTGCCATCAGTGAGAGTGGCTCAGGGGCGTTTAGGTCCTACGAGCAGTACTTC	CAISESGSGAFRSYEQYF
medium-sized	TRBV9	.	TRBJ2-3	TGTGCCAGCAGCGTTTCGGCGGGCCTACACACAGATACGCAGTATTTT	CASSVSAGLHTDTQYF
medium-sized	TRBV7-9	.	TRBJ2-5	TGTGCCAGCAGCTTCGGCCCGGAGACCCAGTACTTC	CASSFGPETQYF
medium-sized	TRBV7-9	.	TRBJ2-1	TGTGCCAGCAGCCCAGGATCCTACAATGAGCAGTTCTTC	CASSPGSYNEQFF
many	TRBV18	.	TRBJ1-2	TGTGCCAGCTCAGCCCAGGAGTCAGGGTATGGCTACACCTTC	CASSAQESGYGYTF
medium-sized	TRBV7-9	TRBD1	TRBJ2-7	TGTGCCAGCAGCGCATCCGGGACAGGGAACAACGAGCAGTACTTC	CASSASGTGNNEQYF
.	TRBV20-1	TRBD1	TRBJ1-1	TGCAGTGCTAGAGCGGGACAGGAAGGGGGGCTCGGCACTGAAGCTTTCTTT	CSARAGQEGGLGTEAFF
many	TRBV20-1	.	TRBJ2-3	TGCAGTGCTAGAATAATCGGCCGCACAACAGATACGCAGTATTTT	CSARIIGRTTDTQYF
many	TRBV4-1	.	TRBJ1-2	TGCGCCAGCAGCCAAGACGACAGCAACTATGGCTACACCTTC	CASSQDDSNYGYTF
few	TRBV7-9	.	TRBJ2-2	TGTGCCAGCAGCCTTGTAGATACCGGGGAGCTGTTTTTT	CASSLVDTGELFF
medium-sized	TRBV5-1	.	TRBJ2-5	TGCGCCAGCAGCTTGGTGGCAGACCAAGAGACCCAGTACTTC	CASSLVADQETQYF
.	TRBV15	TRBD2	TRBJ2-3	TGTGCCACCAGCGGTGGGACTAGCGGCCCCGATACGCAGTATTTT	CATSGGTSGPDTQYF
many	TRBV28	.	TRBJ1-1	TGTGCCAGCAGTTCTTTACACCGTTCTCGGTTGCTCTTT	CASSSLHRSRLLF
many	TRBV4-1	TRBD2	TRBJ2-3	TGCGCCAGCAGCCAAGATTGGCTAGCGGGTAAACGGGGAGATACGCAGTATTTT	CASSQDWLAGKRGDTQYF
.	TRBV10-3	.	TRBJ1-1	TGTGCCATCAGGTGTACACGGGGCGAAATGAACACTGAAGCTTTCTTT	CAIRCTRGEMNTEAFF
many	TRBV29-1	.	TRBJ2-5	TGCAGCGTTGGGCAAGAGACCCAGTACTTC	CSVGQETQYF
medium-sized	TRBV20-1	TRBD1	TRBJ1-1	TGCAGTGCTAGAGATCAAAGGGGGCCGGCTGAAGCTTTCTTT	CSARDQRGPAEAFF
.	TRBV6-6	TRBD2	TRBJ2-3	TGTGCCAGCATGGCGGGAGGAAGCACAGATACGCAGTATTTT	CASMAGGSTDTQYF
medium-sized	TRBV12-3/TRBV12-4	.	TRBJ1-1	TGTGCCAGCAGTTTAGGGGTTGGCACTGAAGCTTTCTTT	CASSLGVGTEAFF
medium-sized	TRBV6-2/TRBV6-3	.	TRBJ1-1	TGTGCCAGCAACAAGTGGGCCACTGAAGCTTTCTTT	CASNKWATEAFF